These 20 T cell receptor beta chains were sequenced from one sample in a study of T cells after yellow fever vaccination. Each CDR3 protein is one row after TCRdb ran MiXCR on the 5' RACE reads. The sample lists about 220,000 distinct CDR3 sequences; 3.2% were seen once. The specimen comprised CD4+ T cells sorted from PBMCs, sampled 10 days after the yellow fever booster vaccination. The source of these receptors is a man younger than 30 who received the YFV17D yellow fever vaccine.

This chain links TRBV5-1 with TRBJ1-6; 8 bases fit TRBD1. The V gene end was trimmed by 3 bases and the J gene end by 8 bases; junction bases not matched to a gene: 7. Germline V gene data show CDR1 as SGHRS and CDR2 as YFSETQ. The length of the CDR3 is 15 residues. DNA of the CDR3: TGCGCCAGCAGCTCTATTCAGGGGGCTGATTCACCCCTCCACTTT. This gives the protein CASSSIQGADSPLHF.

This clonotype appeared many times. The chain employs TRBV7-2 and TRBJ2-3, with TRBD1 as a possible D gene (6 bases). Trimming removed 4 bases at V and 4 bases at J, with 6 bases between. The length of the CDR3 is 12 residues. Germline CDR1 is SGHTA and CDR2 is FQGNSA. The CDR3 nucleotides are TGTGCCAGCAGCTACAGGGCAGATACGCAGTATTTT. Amino acids: CASSYRADTQYF. Full variable domain (remainder filled in from reference TRBV7-2 and TRBJ2-3): GAGVSQSPSNKVTEKGKDVELRCDPISGHTALYWYRQSLGQGLEFLIYFQGNSAPDKSGLPSDRFSAERTGGSVSTLTIQRTQQEDSAVYLCASSYRADTQYFGPGTRLTVL.

The count of this clonotype is one. V is TRBV23-1 and J is TRBJ2-7, with a possible D match to TRBD1 (6 bases). TRBV23-1 is labeled an ORF, and its function is uncertain. The CDR3 runs 16 residues. V was trimmed by 7 bases and J by 3 bases, leaving 22 bases between them. Here the CDR3 DNA reads TGCGCCAGCATGTACAACAGGGCAGGCCTGGTCTACGAGCAGTACGTC. Translated, it gives CASMYNRAGLVYEQYV.

The J gene is TRBJ2-1, the V gene TRBV3-1; no reliable D call. This CDR3 is built from 12 residues. CDR1 is LGHDT, CDR2 YNNKEL, per germline (reference sequence). V was pared by 4 bases and J by 6 bases, with 7 bases between. For the CDR3, the DNA is TGTGCCAGCAGCCTTTACAGCAATGAGCAGTTCTTC. Translated: CASSLYSNEQFF.

This clonotype was picked up many times. The DNA of the CDR3 is TGCAGTGTCAAGGCTACGGGAGCCCACAGCACAGATACGCAGTATTTT. It specifies CSVKATGAHSTDTQYF. The chain combines TRBV20-1 with TRBJ2-3; TRBD2 is a possible D gene (6 bases). This CDR3 contains 16 residues. The germline V gene has CDR1 DFQATT and CDR2 SNEGSKA (reference sequence). The V end lost 7 bases, the J end lost 0 bases, and 20 bases lay between the germline ends.

V usage is TRBV29-1 and J usage is TRBJ2-1; D remains unclear. The CDR3 loop spans 16 amino acids. Between the trimmed V and J ends, which lost 2 bases and 2 bases, there was a span of 16 bases. Germline V gene sequence: CDR1 SQVTM, CDR2 ANQGSEA. The CDR3 bases are TGCAGCGTTGAACGAGAAGGGTGGAGCACCTACAATGAGCAGTTCTTC. It is translated as CSVEREGWSTYNEQFF.

This clonotype has at least ten counts. The chain couples TRBV12-3 or TRBV12-4 to TRBJ2-3; 10 nucleotides align to TRBD2. Germline trimming cut 5 bases from V and 5 bases from J; bases unmatched to any gene: 4. CDR3 length: 14 amino acids. This chain's CDR3 is CASSGTSVVDTQYF. The CDR3 DNA reads TGTGCCAGCAGTGGGACTAGCGTGGTAGATACGCAGTATTTT.

This clonotype showed up many times. V gene TRBV20-1 combines with J gene TRBJ2-5, with 9 positions matching TRBD2. The CDR3 is made up of 14 amino acids. Germline loops: CDR1 DFQATT, CDR2 SNEGSKA (reference sequence). J lost 4 bases, V lost 7 bases, and 10 bases had no gene match. As DNA, the CDR3 is TGCAGTGTCCTTAGCGGGGGTAACGGAGAGACCCAGTACTTC. Translation gives CSVLSGGNGETQYF.

The V call is TRBV18, the J call TRBJ2-5; maybe TRBD2 (6 bases). Trimming removed 6 bases from V and 2 bases from J, with 13 bases in between. CDR1 KGHSH and CDR2 LQKENI come from the germline V gene. The CDR3 covers 14 residues. The CDR3, as DNA: TGTGCCAGCTCGCCCGGGGGAGTACAAGAGACCCAGTACTTC. This encodes CASSPGGVQETQYF.

This clonotype was seen ten or more times. This rearrangement joins TRBV19 to TRBJ1-1; 8 positions match TRBD1. The CDR3 is 16 residues long. V lost 4 bases, J lost 1 base, and 8 bases stayed unmatched. Germline V CDR1 and CDR2: LNHDA, SQIVND (reference sequence). CDR3 amino acids: CASSTRARGPNTEAFF. In DNA form, the CDR3 reads TGTGCCAGTAGTACGCGAGCCAGGGGGCCGAACACTGAAGCTTTCTTT. Filled out from reference TRBV19 and TRBJ1-1, the complete variable domain reads DGGITQSPKYLFRKEGQNVTLSCEQNLNHDAMYWYRQDPGQGLRLIYYSQIVNDFQKGDIAEGYSVSREKKESFPLTVTSAQKNPTAFYLCASSTRARGPNTEAFFGQGTRLTVV.

This clonotype was seen repeatedly, ten times or more. This chain joins TRBV5-1 and TRBJ2-3; the D gene is possibly TRBD1 (6 bases). Germline lookup yields CDR1 SGHRS and CDR2 YFSETQ. This CDR3 comprises 12 residues. V shed 4 bases and J shed 5 bases, with 8 bases lying between them. CDR3 sequence (DNA): TGCGCCAGCAGCATGACAGGAGATACGCAGTATTTT. Amino acid sequence: CASSMTGDTQYF.

This clonotype was recorded at least ten times. This chain connects TRBV6-1 to TRBJ1-2, with D unresolved. This CDR3 has 11 amino acids. Trimming cost V 5 bases and J 7 bases, with 8 bases left between them. The germline gives CDR1 MNHNS, CDR2 SASEGT. The CDR3 region has the DNA TGTGCCAGCAGTTCCCCCAGTGGCTACACCTTC. Its protein is CASSSPSGYTF.

This clonotype was detected many times. The genes are TRBV6-6 and TRBJ1-2; D is unclear. Germline-derived CDR1 and CDR2 are MNHNY and SVGAGI (reference sequence). With 7 bases removed from V and 8 bases from J, the gap between germline ends came to 20 bases. The length of the CDR3 is 14 residues. In DNA form, the CDR3 reads TGTGCCAGCACCCCTAGGCCCGGAAGGAGCGGCTACACCTTC. This encodes CASTPRPGRSGYTF.

This clonotype has a count of ten or more. The chain is built from TRBV5-5 and TRBJ2-3; TRBD2 matches at 10 bases. The length of the CDR3 is 15 residues. Per germline, CDR1 SGHKS and CDR2 YYEKEE (reference sequence). Trimming took 4 bases from V and 1 from J; bases not matched to a gene: 3. CDR3 loop: CASSPAGGRTDTQYF. The CDR3 DNA is TGTGCCAGCAGCCCAGCGGGGGGGCGCACAGATACGCAGTATTTT.

The rearrangement links TRBV20-1 to TRBJ2-5; perhaps D is TRBD1 or TRBD2 (5 bases each). V was cut by 0 bases and J by 2 bases, with 10 bases left in between. The germline CDR1 and CDR2 sequences are DFQATT and SNEGSKA (reference sequence). The CDR3 sequence is 14 residues long. The CDR3 DNA reads as TGCAGTGCTAGAGATCCGTGGGGGCAAGAGACCCAGTACTTC. Encoded protein: CSARDPWGQETQYF.

The rearrangement links TRBV14 to TRBJ1-6; 9 bases are shared with TRBD1. CDR1 and CDR2 from the germline V gene are SGHDN and FVKESK. The CDR3 loop spans 14 amino acids. Losses at the gene ends were 5 bases for V and 8 bases for J; bases not matched to a gene: 4. The CDR3 coding sequence is TGTGCCAGCAGCTTCGGGACAGGGTATTCACCCCTCCACTTT. The encoded protein is CASSFGTGYSPLHF. Combining the CDR3 with reference TRBV14 and TRBJ1-6 gives the whole variable domain EAGVTQFPSHSVIEKGQTVTLRCDPISGHDNLYWYRRVMGKEIKFLLHFVKESKQDESGMPNNRFLAERTGGTYSTLKVQPAELEDSGVYFCASSFGTGYSPLHFGNGTRLTVT.

This clonotype was found many times. This chain connects TRBV7-2 to TRBJ2-3, with 9 bases lining up with TRBD2. V gave up 1 base and J gave up 1 base; unmatched junction bases: 3. Germline loops: CDR1 SGHTA, CDR2 FQGNSA. The CDR3 spans 16 residues. The CDR3 here is CASSLGWTSGTDTQYF. Written as DNA, the CDR3 is TGTGCCAGCAGCTTAGGATGGACTAGCGGCACAGATACGCAGTATTTT. Full variable domain (remainder filled in from reference TRBV7-2 and TRBJ2-3): GAGVSQSPSNKVTEKGKDVELRCDPISGHTALYWYRQSLGQGLEFLIYFQGNSAPDKSGLPSDRFSAERTGGSVSTLTIQRTQQEDSAVYLCASSLGWTSGTDTQYFGPGTRLTVL.

This clonotype was counted ten times or more. The genes are TRBV29-1 and TRBJ2-7; perhaps TRBD2 as D (5 bases). The V end lost 0 bases, the J end lost 5 bases, and 8 bases lay between the germline ends. This CDR3 has 12 amino acids. The germline V gene has CDR1 SQVTM and CDR2 ANQGSEA. DNA of the CDR3: TGCAGCGTTGAAGATATGGAGGACGAGCAGTACTTC. Protein product: CSVEDMEDEQYF.

The CDR3 sequence is CASSNQSGGALYEQYV. CDR3 DNA: TGTGCCAGCAGCAACCAGAGCGGGGGGGCCCTCTACGAGCAGTACGTC. The genes are TRBV21-1 and TRBJ2-7; the table's D call of TRBD2 was not tested on the DNA. TRBV21-1 is a documented pseudogene. CDR3 length: 16 residues.

This clonotype was found many times. V is TRBV7-2 and J is TRBJ2-5; 7 bases fit TRBD2. Germline V CDR1 and CDR2: SGHTA, FQGNSA. V trimming: 4 bases; J trimming: 4 bases; junction bases outside the gene matches: 9. The CDR3 is 15 residues long. The CDR3, as DNA: TGTGCCAGCAGCTCCCGCCCGGGGAGGGGAGAGACCCAGTACTTC. It is translated as CASSSRPGRGETQYF.